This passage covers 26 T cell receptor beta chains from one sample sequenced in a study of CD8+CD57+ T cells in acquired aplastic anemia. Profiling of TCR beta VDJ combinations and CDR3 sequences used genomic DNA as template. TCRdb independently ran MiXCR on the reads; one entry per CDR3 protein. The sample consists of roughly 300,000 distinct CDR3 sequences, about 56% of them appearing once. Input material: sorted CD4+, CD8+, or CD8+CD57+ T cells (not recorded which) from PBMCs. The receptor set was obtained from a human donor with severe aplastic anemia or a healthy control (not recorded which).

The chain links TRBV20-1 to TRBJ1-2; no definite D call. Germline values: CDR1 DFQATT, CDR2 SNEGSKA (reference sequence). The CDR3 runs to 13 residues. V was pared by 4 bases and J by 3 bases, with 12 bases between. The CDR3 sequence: CSAIPTSDYGYTF. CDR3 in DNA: TGCAGTGCTATACCGACTTCCGACTATGGCTACACCTTC.

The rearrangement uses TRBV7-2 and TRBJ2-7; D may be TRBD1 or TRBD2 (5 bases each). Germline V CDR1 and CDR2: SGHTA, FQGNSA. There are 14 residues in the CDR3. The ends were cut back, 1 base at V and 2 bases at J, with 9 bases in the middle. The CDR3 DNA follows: TGTGCCAGCAGCTTAGGGGGGTTCGCCTACGAGCAGTACTTC. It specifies CASSLGGFAYEQYF.

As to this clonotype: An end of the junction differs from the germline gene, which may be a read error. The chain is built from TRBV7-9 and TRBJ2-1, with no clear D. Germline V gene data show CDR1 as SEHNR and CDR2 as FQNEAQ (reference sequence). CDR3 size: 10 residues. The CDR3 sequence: CVSSRDEQFF. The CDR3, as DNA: TGTGTCAGCAGCAGAGATGAGCAGTTCTTC.

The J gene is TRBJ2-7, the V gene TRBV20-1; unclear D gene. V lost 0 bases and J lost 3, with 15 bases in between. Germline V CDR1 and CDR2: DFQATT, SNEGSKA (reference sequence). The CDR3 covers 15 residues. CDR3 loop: CSARDMTFDYYEQYF. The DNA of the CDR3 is TGCAGTGCTAGAGATATGACTTTCGATTACTACGAGCAGTACTTC.

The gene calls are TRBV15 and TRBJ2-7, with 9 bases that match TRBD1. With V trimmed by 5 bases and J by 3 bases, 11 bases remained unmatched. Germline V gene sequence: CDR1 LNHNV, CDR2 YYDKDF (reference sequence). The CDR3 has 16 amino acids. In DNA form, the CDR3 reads TGTGCCACCAGCCAATTTTCCGGGACAGGGTTCTACGAGCAGTACTTC. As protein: CATSQFSGTGFYEQYF.

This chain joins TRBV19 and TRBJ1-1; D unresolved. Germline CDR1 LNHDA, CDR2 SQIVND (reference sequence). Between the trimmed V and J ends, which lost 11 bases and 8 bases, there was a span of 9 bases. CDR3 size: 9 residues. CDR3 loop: CAPGREAFF. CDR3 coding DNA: TGTGCCCCCGGGAGGGAAGCTTTCTTT.

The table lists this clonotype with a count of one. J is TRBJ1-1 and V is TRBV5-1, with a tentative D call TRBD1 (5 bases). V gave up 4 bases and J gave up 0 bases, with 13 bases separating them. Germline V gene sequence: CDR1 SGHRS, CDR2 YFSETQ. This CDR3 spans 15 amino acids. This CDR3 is CASSGGGGMNTEAFF. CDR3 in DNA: TGCGCCAGCAGCGGGGGGGGAGGAATGAACACTGAAGCTTTCTTT.

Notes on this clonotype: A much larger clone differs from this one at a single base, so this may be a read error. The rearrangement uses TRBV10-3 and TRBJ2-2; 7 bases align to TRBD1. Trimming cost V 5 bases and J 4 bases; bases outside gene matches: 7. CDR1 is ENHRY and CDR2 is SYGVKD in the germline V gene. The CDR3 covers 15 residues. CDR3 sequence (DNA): TGTGCCATCAGTTATTACGGGACAGTCACCGGGGAGCTGTTTTTT. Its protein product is CAISYYGTVTGELFF.

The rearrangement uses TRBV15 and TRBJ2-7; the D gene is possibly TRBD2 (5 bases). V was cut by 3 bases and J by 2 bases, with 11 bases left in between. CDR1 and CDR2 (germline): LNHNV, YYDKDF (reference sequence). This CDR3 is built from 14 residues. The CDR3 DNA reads TGTGCCACCAGCAGTCTCGGACTGGCCTACGAGCAGTACTTC. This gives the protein CATSSLGLAYEQYF.

CDR3 protein: CASSPTSGGDQETQYF. The CDR3 bases are TGTGCCAGCAGCCCCACTAGCGGGGGCGACCAAGAGACCCAGTACTTC. The chain uses TRBV5-4 and TRBJ2-5; 11 bases map to TRBD2. J lost 0 bases, V lost 4 bases, and 5 bases had no gene match. Germline CDR1 is SGHNT and CDR2 is YYREEE (reference sequence). The CDR3 consists of 16 residues.

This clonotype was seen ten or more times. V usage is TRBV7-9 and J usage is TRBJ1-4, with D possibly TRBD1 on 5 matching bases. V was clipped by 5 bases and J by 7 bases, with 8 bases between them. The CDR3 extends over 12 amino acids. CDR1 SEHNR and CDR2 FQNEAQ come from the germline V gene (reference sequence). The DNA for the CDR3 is TGTGCCAGCAGCCCTCAGGGTGAAAAACTGTTTTTT. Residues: CASSPQGEKLFF.

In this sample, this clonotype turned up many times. CDR3 protein: CASRGLRGTNNEQFF. The CDR3, as DNA: TGTGCCAGCAGGGGACTACGGGGGACGAACAATGAGCAGTTCTTC. The J gene is TRBJ2-1, the V gene TRBV6-6; 7 bases align to TRBD2. Losses at the gene ends were 6 bases for V and 5 bases for J; bases not matched to a gene: 10. CDR1 and CDR2 from the germline V gene are MNHNY and SVGAGI (reference sequence). This CDR3 spans 15 amino acids.

The CDR3 is CASSLRRKATDTQYF. As DNA, the CDR3 is TGTGCCAGCAGTTTAAGGAGGAAAGCGACAGATACGCAGTATTTT. The chain links TRBV27 to TRBJ2-3; a possible D gene is TRBD2 (5 bases). The V gene lost 2 bases and the J gene lost 3 bases, with 12 bases spanning the gap. CDR1 is MNHEY, CDR2 SMNVEV, per germline (reference sequence). The CDR3 sequence is 15 residues long.

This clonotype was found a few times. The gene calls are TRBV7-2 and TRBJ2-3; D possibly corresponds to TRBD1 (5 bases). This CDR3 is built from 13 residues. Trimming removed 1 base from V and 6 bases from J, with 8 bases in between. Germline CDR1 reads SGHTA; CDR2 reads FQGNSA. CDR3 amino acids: CASSLGPGDTQYF. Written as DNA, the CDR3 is TGTGCCAGCAGCTTAGGCCCAGGGGATACGCAGTATTTT.

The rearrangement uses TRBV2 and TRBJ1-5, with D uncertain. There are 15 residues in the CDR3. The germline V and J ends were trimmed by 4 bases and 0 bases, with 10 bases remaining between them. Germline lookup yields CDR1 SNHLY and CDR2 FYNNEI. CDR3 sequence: CASSGLPDSNQPQHF. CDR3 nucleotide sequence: TGTGCCAGCAGTGGGCTGCCGGATAGCAATCAGCCCCAGCATTTT. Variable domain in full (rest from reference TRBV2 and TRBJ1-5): EPEVTQTPSHQVTQMGQEVILRCVPISNHLYFYWYRQILGQKVEFLVSFYNNEISEKSEIFDDQFSVERPDGSNFTLKIRSTKLEDSAMYFCASSGLPDSNQPQHFGDGTRLSIL.

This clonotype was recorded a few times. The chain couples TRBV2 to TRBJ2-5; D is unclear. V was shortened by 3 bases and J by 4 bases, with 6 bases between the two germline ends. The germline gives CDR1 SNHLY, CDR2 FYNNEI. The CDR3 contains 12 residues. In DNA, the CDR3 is TGTGCCAGCAGTGAGTTTCGAGAGACCCAGTACTTC. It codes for CASSEFRETQYF. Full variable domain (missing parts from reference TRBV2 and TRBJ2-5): EPEVTQTPSHQVTQMGQEVILRCVPISNHLYFYWYRQILGQKVEFLVSFYNNEISEKSEIFDDQFSVERPDGSNFTLKIRSTKLEDSAMYFCASSEFRETQYFGPGTRLLVL.

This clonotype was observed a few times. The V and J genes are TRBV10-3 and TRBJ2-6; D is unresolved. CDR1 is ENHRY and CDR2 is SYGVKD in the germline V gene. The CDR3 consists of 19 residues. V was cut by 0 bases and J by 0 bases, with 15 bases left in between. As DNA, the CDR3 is TGTGCCATCAGTGAGTCGATACATGGCCGGAGCTCTGGGGCCAACGTCCTGACTTTC. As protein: CAISESIHGRSSGANVLTF.

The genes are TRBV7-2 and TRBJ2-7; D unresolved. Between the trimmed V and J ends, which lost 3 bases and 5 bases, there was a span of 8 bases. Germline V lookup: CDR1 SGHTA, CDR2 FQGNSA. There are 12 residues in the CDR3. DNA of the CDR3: TGTGCCAGCAGCTTCGCTTGGAACGAGCAGTACTTC. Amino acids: CASSFAWNEQYF.

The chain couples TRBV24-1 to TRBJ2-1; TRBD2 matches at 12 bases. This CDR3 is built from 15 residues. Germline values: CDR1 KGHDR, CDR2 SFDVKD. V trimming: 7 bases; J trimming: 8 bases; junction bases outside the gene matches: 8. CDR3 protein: CATSTSGLAGHEQFF. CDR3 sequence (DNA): TGTGCCACCAGCACGTCTGGACTAGCGGGGCATGAGCAGTTCTTC.

This chain's CDR3 is CSARASWGWGTDTQYF. As DNA, the CDR3 is TGCAGTGCTAGAGCCTCCTGGGGGTGGGGCACAGATACGCAGTATTTT. This chain links TRBV20-1 with TRBJ2-3, with D possibly called TRBD1 or TRBD2 (5 bases each). The CDR3 covers 16 residues. CDR1 is DFQATT, CDR2 SNEGSKA, per germline (reference sequence). Trimming pared 1 base from V and 1 base from J, leaving 15 bases between.

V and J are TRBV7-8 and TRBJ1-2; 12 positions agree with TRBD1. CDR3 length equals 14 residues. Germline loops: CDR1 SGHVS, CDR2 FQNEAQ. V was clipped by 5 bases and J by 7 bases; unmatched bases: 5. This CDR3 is CASSLGQGAVGYTF. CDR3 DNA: TGTGCCAGCAGCCTGGGACAGGGGGCTGTTGGCTACACCTTC. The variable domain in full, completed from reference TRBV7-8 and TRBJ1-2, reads GAGVSQSPRYKVAKRGQDVALRCDPISGHVSLFWYQQALGQGPEFLTYFQNEAQLDKSGLPSDRFFAERPEGSVSTLKIQRTQQEDSAVYLCASSLGQGAVGYTFGSGTRLTVV.

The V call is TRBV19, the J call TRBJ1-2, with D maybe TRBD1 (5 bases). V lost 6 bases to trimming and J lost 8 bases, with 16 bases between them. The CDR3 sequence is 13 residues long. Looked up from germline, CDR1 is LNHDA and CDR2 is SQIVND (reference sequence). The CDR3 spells CASRHGQSGGYTF. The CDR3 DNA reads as TGTGCCAGTAGGCACGGACAATCAGGCGGCTACACCTTC.

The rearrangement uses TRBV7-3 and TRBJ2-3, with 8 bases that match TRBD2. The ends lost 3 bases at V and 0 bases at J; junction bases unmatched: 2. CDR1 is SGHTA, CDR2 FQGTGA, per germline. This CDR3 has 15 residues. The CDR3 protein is CASSLGLGSTDTQYF. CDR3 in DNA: TGTGCCAGCAGCTTGGGACTAGGGAGCACAGATACGCAGTATTTT.

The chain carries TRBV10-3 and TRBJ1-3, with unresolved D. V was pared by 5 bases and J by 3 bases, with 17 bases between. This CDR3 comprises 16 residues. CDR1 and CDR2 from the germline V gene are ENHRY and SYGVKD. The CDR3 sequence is CAISKLSGLRGNTIYF. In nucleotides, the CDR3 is TGTGCCATCAGTAAGTTGAGTGGGTTACGTGGAAACACCATATATTTT.

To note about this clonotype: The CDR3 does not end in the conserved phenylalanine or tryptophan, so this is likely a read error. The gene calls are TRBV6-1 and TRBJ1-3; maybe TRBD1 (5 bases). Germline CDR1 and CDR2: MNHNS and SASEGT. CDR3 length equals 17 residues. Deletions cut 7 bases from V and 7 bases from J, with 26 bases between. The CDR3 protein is CASNTFGTLLKGNTIYL. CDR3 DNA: TGTGCCAGCAACACCTTCGGGACGCTACTAAAGGGGAACACCATATATCTT.

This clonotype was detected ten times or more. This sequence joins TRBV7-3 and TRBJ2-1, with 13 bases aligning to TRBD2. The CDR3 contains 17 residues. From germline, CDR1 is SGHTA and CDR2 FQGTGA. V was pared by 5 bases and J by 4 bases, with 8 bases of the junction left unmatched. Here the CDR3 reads CASSPPGTSGEYNEQFF. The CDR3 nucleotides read TGTGCCAGCAGCCCTCCCGGGACTAGCGGGGAGTACAATGAGCAGTTCTTC.